These 3 T cell receptor beta chains were all obtained from the same sample, sequenced in a study of T cell changes during pregnancy in multiple sclerosis. Profiled with immunoSEQ multiplex PCR; TCRdb holds only in-frame clones, not every one. The repertoire includes about 80,000 clones, roughly 91% of them detected once, and approximately 2.8% sits in the top ten. This specimen consisted of peripheral blood, obtained after pregnancy. The receptors originated from a female donor in good health, enrolled as a control in a pregnancy study.

This chain connects TRBV6-4 to TRBJ1-6; D gene uncertain. This CDR3 has 15 residues. V lost 5 bases, J lost 14 bases, and 22 bases lay in between. Germline values: CDR1 MRHNA, CDR2 SNTAGT. The CDR3 is CASSHKRQKPSALHF. Written as DNA, the CDR3 is TGTGCCAGCAGTCACAAGCGGCAGAAGCCCTCAGCCCTCCACTTT.

The chain uses TRBV28 and TRBJ1-5; no definite D call. The ends were cut back, 8 bases at V and 11 bases at J, with 28 bases in the middle. CDR1 and CDR2 from the germline V gene are MDHEN and SYDVKM. This CDR3 is 16 amino acids long. The CDR3 DNA follows: TGTGCCAGCGGAGGGTTAAAAAGGACCCCACAATGGGCCCAGCATTTT. Translation gives CASGGLKRTPQWAQHF.

This chain links TRBV28 with TRBJ2-1, with 7 bases aligning to TRBD2. The trim removed 10 bases at V and 4 bases at J, leaving 7 bases unmatched. The germline CDR1 and CDR2 sequences are MDHEN and SYDVKM. The CDR3 loop spans 13 amino acids. CDR3 amino acids: CAISLAEYNEQFF. CDR3 DNA sequence: TGTGCCATCTCCCTAGCGGAGTACAATGAGCAGTTCTTC.